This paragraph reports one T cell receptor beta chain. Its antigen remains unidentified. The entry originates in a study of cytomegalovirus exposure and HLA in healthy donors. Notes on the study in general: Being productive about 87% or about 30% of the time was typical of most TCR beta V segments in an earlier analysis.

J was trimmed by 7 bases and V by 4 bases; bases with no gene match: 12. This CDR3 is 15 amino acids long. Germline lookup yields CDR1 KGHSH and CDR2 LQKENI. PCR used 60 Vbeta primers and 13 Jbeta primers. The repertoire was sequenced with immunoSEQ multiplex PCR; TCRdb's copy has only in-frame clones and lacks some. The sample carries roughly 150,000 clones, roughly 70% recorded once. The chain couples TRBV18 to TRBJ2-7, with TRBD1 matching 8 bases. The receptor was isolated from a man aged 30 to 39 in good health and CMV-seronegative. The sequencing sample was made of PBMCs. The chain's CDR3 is CASSLGTGSTGEQYF. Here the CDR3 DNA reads TGTGCCAGCTCACTCGGGACAGGATCCACGGGTGAGCAGTACTTC. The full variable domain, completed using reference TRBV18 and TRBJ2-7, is NAGVMQNPRHLVRRRGQEARLRCSPMKGHSHVYWYRQLPEEGLKFMVYLQKENIIDESGMPKERFSAEFPKEGPSILRIQQVVRGDSAAYFCASSLGTGSTGEQYFGPGTRLTVT.